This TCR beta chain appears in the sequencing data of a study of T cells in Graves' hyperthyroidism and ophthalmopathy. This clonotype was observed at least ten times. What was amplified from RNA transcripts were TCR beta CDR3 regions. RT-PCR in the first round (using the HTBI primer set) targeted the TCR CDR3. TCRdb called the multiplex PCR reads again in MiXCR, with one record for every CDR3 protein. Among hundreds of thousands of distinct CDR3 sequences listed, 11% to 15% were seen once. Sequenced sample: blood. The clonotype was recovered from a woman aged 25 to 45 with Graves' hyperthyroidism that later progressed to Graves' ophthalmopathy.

The CDR3, as DNA: TGTGCCAGCACCGCGGGACAGGGGTACTCTGGAAACACCATATATTTT. Translated: CASTAGQGYSGNTIYF. The gene calls are TRBV6-1 and TRBJ1-3, with 10 bases fitting TRBD1. J lost 0 bases, V lost 7 bases, and 6 bases had no gene match. This CDR3 spans 16 amino acids. The germline V gene encodes CDR1 MNHNS and CDR2 SASEGT.